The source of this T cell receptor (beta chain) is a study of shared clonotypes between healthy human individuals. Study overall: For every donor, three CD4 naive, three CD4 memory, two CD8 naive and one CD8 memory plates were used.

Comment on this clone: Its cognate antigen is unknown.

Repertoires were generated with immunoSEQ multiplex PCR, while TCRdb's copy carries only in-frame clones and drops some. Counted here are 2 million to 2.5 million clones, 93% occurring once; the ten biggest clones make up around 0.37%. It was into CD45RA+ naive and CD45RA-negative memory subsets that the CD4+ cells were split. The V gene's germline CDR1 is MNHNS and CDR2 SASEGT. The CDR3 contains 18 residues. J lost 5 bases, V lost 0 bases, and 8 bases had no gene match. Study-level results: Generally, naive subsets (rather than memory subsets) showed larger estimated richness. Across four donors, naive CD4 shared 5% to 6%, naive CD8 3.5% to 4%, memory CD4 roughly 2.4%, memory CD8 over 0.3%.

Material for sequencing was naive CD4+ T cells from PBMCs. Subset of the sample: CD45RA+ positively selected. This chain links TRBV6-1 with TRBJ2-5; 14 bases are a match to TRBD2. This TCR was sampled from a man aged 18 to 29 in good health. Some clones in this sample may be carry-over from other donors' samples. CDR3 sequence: CASSEARLAGGPGETQYF. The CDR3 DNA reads TGTGCCAGCAGTGAAGCGAGACTAGCGGGAGGGCCGGGGGAGACCCAGTACTTC.